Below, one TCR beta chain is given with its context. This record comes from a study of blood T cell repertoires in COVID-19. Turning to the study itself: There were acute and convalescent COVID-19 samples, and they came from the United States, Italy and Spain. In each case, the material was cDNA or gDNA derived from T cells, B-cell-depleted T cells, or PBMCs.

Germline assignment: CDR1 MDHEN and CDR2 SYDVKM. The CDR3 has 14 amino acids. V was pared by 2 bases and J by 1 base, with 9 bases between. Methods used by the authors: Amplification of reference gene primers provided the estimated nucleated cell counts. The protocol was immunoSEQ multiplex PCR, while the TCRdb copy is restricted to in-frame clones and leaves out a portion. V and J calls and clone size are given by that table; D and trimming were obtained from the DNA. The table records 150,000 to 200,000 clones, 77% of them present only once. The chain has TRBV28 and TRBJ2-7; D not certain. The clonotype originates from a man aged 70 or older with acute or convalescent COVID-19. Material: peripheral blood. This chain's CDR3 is CASSLVGQSYEQYF. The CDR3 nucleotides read TGTGCCAGCAGTTTAGTTGGGCAGTCCTACGAGCAGTACTTC.